This T cell receptor beta chain derives from a study of regulatory T cells in long-lasting Graves disease. Time point defined: newly diagnosed GD, antithyroid drugs for less than 3 months. PBMCs provided the RNA from which the TCR library was made. Arm-PCR of CDR3 regions with iRepertoire HTBI primers generated TCR beta libraries. MiXCR, applied by TCRdb to the multiplex PCR reads, yields one record per CDR3 protein. The sample contains a few hundred thousand distinct CDR3 sequences, 16% of which appear only once. The trim removed 8 bases at V and 2 bases at J, leaving 3 bases unmatched. The CDR3 is 13 residues long. Germline V gene sequence: CDR1 ENHRY, CDR2 SYGVKD. The sample was also reused in another study, on T cells in Graves' hyperthyroidism and ophthalmopathy.

This receptor was identified in a man in his forties or fifties with Graves disease. The chain carries TRBV10-3 and TRBJ2-5, with TRBD1 matching 9 bases. The material sequenced was peripheral blood mononuclear cells (PBMCs), taken at new diagnosis, from a patient treated with antithyroid drugs. As DNA, the CDR3 is TGTGCCATCGGGACAGGGTGGCAAGAGACCCAGTACTTC. It is translated as CAIGTGWQETQYF.